A selection of T cell receptor beta chains follows, all from one sample in a study of OX40 agonist ivuxolimab in advanced cancers. The assay was immunoSEQ multiplex PCR, and TCRdb's table has in-frame clones only and misses some. The repertoire consists of some 58,000 clones, with about 88% occurring once and the leading ten covering about 0.8%. The source material was CD4+ or CD8+ T cells sorted from blood, sampled in a trial of the OX40 agonist ivuxolimab. The source of these receptors is an adult with an advanced solid tumor such as melanoma, head and neck, liver or kidney cancer. Both conserved end residues are trimmed from each CDR3. Rows give clone size only sometimes, using once, few, many, or a class for an expanded clone.

ASSFPAWRGVPY	few	TRBV11-2	TRBJ2-3
AWSVRRGVGNSPLH	NA	TRBV30	TRBJ1-6
ASSLPPGAGNTIY	NA	TRBV28	TRBJ1-3
ARRGQGPPYSNQPQH	once	TRBV19	TRBJ1-5
AWSGRTGKSPLH	NA	TRBV30	TRBJ1-6
ASSLTSGTNEQF	NA	TRBV5-1	TRBJ2-1
ASSRDPNTGELF	NA	TRBV10-1	TRBJ2-2
ASTTLDRAPSGELF	NA	TRBV5-1	TRBJ2-2
ASLKGRPTTVYYEQY	NA	TRBV10-1	TRBJ2-7
ASSEQMTVTEAF	NA	TRBV6-1	TRBJ1-1
ASSLAAGVGNTIY	NA	TRBV7-9	TRBJ1-3
ASSLSRASGSYEQY	NA	TRBV7-8	TRBJ2-7
ASSRQGVGIQY	NA	TRBV9	TRBJ2-4
ASSWETGPPYNEQF	once	TRBV5-1	TRBJ2-1
ASSYGPGRSNQPQH	NA	TRBV6-6	TRBJ1-5
ASSLAGPTYEQY	NA	TRBV11-2	TRBJ2-7